The table lists the clone carrying this TCR beta chain with many counts. Individual cDNA molecules were tagged with unique molecular identifiers. MiXCR, run by TCRdb on the 5' RACE reads, gives a single entry per CDR3 protein. The sample includes under 95,000 distinct CDR3 sequences, less than 15% of them seen just once. These data belong to a study of early T cells in non-severe SARS-CoV-2 infection. Background on the study: The chains were unpaired, and the sequenced material was bulk RNA from unsorted whole blood.

The germline CDR1 and CDR2 sequences are MNHEY and SVGAGI. This CDR3 is 15 amino acids long. The V end was cut by 0 bases, the J end by 2 bases, with 11 bases between. The chain joins TRBV6-5 to TRBJ2-7; D is uncertain. Sequenced material: whole blood. This sequence was found in an adult who was a healthcare worker with PCR-confirmed SARS-CoV-2 infection or an uninfected control (not recorded which). The CDR3 nucleotides read TGTGCCAGCAGTTACTCTAGGTCAGCCCCCTACGAGCAGTACTTC. It is translated as CASSYSRSAPYEQYF.